This is a list of T cell receptor beta chains from one sample in a study of regulatory T cells in long-lasting Graves disease. TCRdb used MiXCR to reprocess the multiplex PCR reads, holding one entry per CDR3 protein. This table has 450,000 to 700,000 distinct CDR3 sequences, approximately 15% appearing once. This sample was also put to use in a study of T cells in Graves' hyperthyroidism and ophthalmopathy.

The sample in question was peripheral blood mononuclear cells (PBMCs), obtained at new diagnosis, from a patient treated with antithyroid drugs. These receptors were collected from a young man with Graves disease. Both conserved end residues are part of each CDR3. Each record gives: clone size, J gene, D gene, V gene, CDR3 protein, CDR3 DNA. The D gene is left open where the match is weak. Part of the rows lack a size; the others show once, few, many or a class for expanded clones.

clone_size: many
j_call: TRBJ2-5
d_call: NA
v_call: TRBV15
cdr3_aa: CATSTEDGGTQYF
cdr3_nt: TGTGCCACCAGCACAGAGGATGGGGGGACCCAGTACTTC

clone_size: many
j_call: TRBJ2-7
d_call: NA
v_call: TRBV2
cdr3_aa: CASSNSGLGSGEQYF
cdr3_nt: TGTGCCAGCAGTAACTCGGGTCTGGGGTCAGGCGAGCAGTACTTC

clone_size: many
j_call: TRBJ2-3
d_call: TRBD2
v_call: TRBV5-1
cdr3_aa: CASSRWTSGSTDTQYF
cdr3_nt: TGCGCCAGCAGCCGCTGGACTAGCGGGTCAACAGATACGCAGTATTTT

clone_size: many
j_call: TRBJ2-4
d_call: TRBD2
v_call: TRBV18
cdr3_aa: CASSPIGTSGMGNIQYF
cdr3_nt: TGTGCCAGCTCACCAATCGGGACTAGCGGTATGGGAAACATTCAGTACTTC

clone_size: many
j_call: TRBJ2-5
d_call: NA
v_call: TRBV10-3
cdr3_aa: CAISDAGTPVKTQYF
cdr3_nt: TGTGCCATCAGTGACGCCGGGACACCGGTGAAGACCCAGTACTTC

clone_size: many
j_call: TRBJ1-5
d_call: TRBD1
v_call: TRBV7-9
cdr3_aa: CASSPLGQVSQPQHF
cdr3_nt: TGTGCCAGCAGCCCCCTCGGACAGGTCTCGCAGCCCCAGCATTTT

clone_size: many
j_call: TRBJ1-1
d_call: NA
v_call: TRBV12-3/TRBV12-4
cdr3_aa: CASRSQGNTEAFF
cdr3_nt: TGTGCCAGCAGATCACAGGGGAACACTGAAGCTTTCTTT

clone_size: few
j_call: TRBJ2-3
d_call: NA
v_call: TRBV19
cdr3_aa: CAIRQSNDGVFTDTQYF
cdr3_nt: TGTGCCATTCGGCAGTCCAACGATGGGGTGTTTACAGATACGCAGTATTTT

clone_size: many
j_call: TRBJ2-2
d_call: NA
v_call: TRBV20-1
cdr3_aa: CSARDMRVNTGELFF
cdr3_nt: TGCAGTGCTAGAGATATGAGGGTGAACACCGGGGAGCTGTTTTTT

clone_size: few
j_call: TRBJ1-1
d_call: NA
v_call: TRBV20-1
cdr3_aa: CSARGITGNTEAFF
cdr3_nt: TGCAGTGCCAGGGGAATAACAGGGAACACTGAAGCTTTCTTT

clone_size: NA
j_call: TRBJ2-7
d_call: TRBD2
v_call: TRBV20-1
cdr3_aa: CGARDQSGTRVYEQYF
cdr3_nt: TGCGGTGCTAGAGATCAATCTGGGACTAGGGTCTACGAGCAGTACTTC

clone_size: many
j_call: TRBJ2-5
d_call: TRBD1
v_call: TRBV27
cdr3_aa: CASSYRRPGTDQETQYF
cdr3_nt: TGTGCCAGCAGTTACCGACGTCCCGGGACAGATCAAGAGACCCAGTACTTC

clone_size: NA
j_call: TRBJ1-2
d_call: NA
v_call: TRBV29-1
cdr3_aa: CSVGGEWWGYTF
cdr3_nt: TGCAGCGTTGGGGGGGAATGGTGGGGCTACACCTTC

clone_size: many
j_call: TRBJ1-5
d_call: NA
v_call: TRBV29-1
cdr3_aa: CSVGVGGGNQPQHF
cdr3_nt: TGCAGCGTGGGAGTGGGGGGGGGCAATCAGCCCCAGCATTTT

clone_size: many
j_call: TRBJ2-3
d_call: NA
v_call: TRBV27
cdr3_aa: CASSLDRSTDTQYF
cdr3_nt: TGTGCCAGCAGCTTAGACCGTAGCACAGATACGCAGTATTTT

clone_size: many
j_call: TRBJ2-7
d_call: NA
v_call: TRBV9
cdr3_aa: CASSPGTQISYEQYF
cdr3_nt: TGTGCCAGCAGCCCCGGGACACAAATCTCCTACGAGCAGTACTTC

clone_size: many
j_call: TRBJ1-1
d_call: TRBD1
v_call: TRBV24-1
cdr3_aa: CAVRPAGGITEAFF
cdr3_nt: TGTGCCGTACGTCCCGCAGGGGGCATCACTGAAGCTTTCTTT

clone_size: many
j_call: TRBJ1-1
d_call: NA
v_call: TRBV12-3/TRBV12-4
cdr3_aa: CASSTEKARFEAFF
cdr3_nt: TGTGCCAGCAGTACCGAAAAGGCGAGGTTTGAAGCTTTCTTT

clone_size: NA
j_call: TRBJ2-1
d_call: TRBD2
v_call: TRBV30
cdr3_aa: CAWTTAGTSGNEQFF
cdr3_nt: TGTGCCTGGACTACTGCCGGGACTAGCGGCAATGAGCAGTTCTTC